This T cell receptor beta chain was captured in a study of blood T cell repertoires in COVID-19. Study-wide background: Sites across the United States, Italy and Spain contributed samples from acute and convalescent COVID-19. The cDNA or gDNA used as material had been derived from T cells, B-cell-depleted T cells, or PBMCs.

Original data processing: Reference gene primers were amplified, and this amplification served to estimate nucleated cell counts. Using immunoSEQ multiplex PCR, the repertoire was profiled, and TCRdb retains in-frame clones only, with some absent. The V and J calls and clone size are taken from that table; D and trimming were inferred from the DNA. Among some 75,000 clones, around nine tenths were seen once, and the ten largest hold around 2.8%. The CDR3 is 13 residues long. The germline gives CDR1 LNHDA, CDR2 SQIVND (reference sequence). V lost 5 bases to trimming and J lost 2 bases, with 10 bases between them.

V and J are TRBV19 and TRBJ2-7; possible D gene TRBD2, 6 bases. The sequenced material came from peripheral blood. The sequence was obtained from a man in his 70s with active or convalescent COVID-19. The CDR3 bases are TGTGCCAGTAGTCGGCGGGATCCCTACGAGCAGTACTTC. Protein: CASSRRDPYEQYF.